These 15 T cell receptor beta chains came from one sample sequenced in a study of T-cell memory formation after mild COVID-19. In TCRdb, the 5' RACE reads were re-called with MiXCR into one record per CDR3 protein. This table has 250,000 to 300,000 distinct CDR3 sequences, 15% to 20% appearing once. The specimen sequenced was PBMCs or a T cell subset sorted from them (not recorded which). The source of these receptors is a man aged 18-30 years who had mild COVID-19 (a few samples of this study predate the infection). Cell type and time point are not known.

This clonotype was seen a handful of times. This chain connects TRBV4-1 to TRBJ2-7; TRBD1 might be the D (7 bases). Germline V gives CDR1 MGHRA, CDR2 YSYEKL. The CDR3 is made up of 17 amino acids. V was trimmed by 0 bases and J by 3 bases, leaving 18 bases between them. The CDR3 loop reads CASSQDLRGAFGYEQYV. CDR3 DNA: TGCGCCAGCAGCCAAGATCTCAGGGGGGCGTTTGGCTACGAGCAGTACGTC.

This chain uses TRBV4-3 with TRBJ2-5; 7 nucleotides agree with TRBD1. Trimming removed 5 bases from V and 5 bases from J; junction bases left unmatched: 8. The CDR3 sequence is 14 residues long. Germline CDR1 and CDR2: LGHNA and YSLEER. CDR3 coding DNA: TGCGCCAGCAGCGAATATACAGGGGTGGAGACCCAGTACTTC. This sequence encodes CASSEYTGVETQYF.

This clonotype was recorded many times. V usage is TRBV4-1 and J usage is TRBJ2-1; 7 bases line up with TRBD2. The CDR3 length is 17 residues. With 4 bases clipped from V and 8 bases from J, the junction kept 17 bases outside the gene matches. The germline gives CDR1 MGHRA, CDR2 YSYEKL. CDR3 coding DNA: TGCGCCAGCAGCCCCCTCCACCTCAGGGAGGGCTCGGATGAGCAGTTCTTC. It is translated as CASSPLHLREGSDEQFF.

This clonotype was found many times. The chain is built from TRBV5-1 and TRBJ2-1; D is unclear. The CDR3 extends over 12 amino acids. CDR1 SGHRS and CDR2 YFSETQ come from the germline V gene. V lost 1 base to trimming and J lost 5 bases, with 4 bases between them. CDR3 protein: CASSLYDNEQFF. In nucleotides, the CDR3 is TGCGCCAGCAGCTTGTACGACAATGAGCAGTTCTTC.

The V and J genes are TRBV6-5 and TRBJ1-1; D may be TRBD1 (5 bases). CDR1 MNHEY and CDR2 SVGAGI come from the germline V gene. Trimming stripped 2 bases from V and 8 bases from J, with 21 bases between. The CDR3 has 16 residues. The CDR3 sequence: CASSYRGRMLNREAFF. CDR3 coding DNA: TGTGCCAGCAGTTACCGGGGGAGGATGCTAAACCGCGAAGCTTTCTTT.

This clonotype was counted a few times. The chain uses TRBV20-1 and TRBJ2-5; 9 bases match TRBD1. The CDR3 covers 16 residues. J gave up 1 base and V 2 bases, and 8 bases lay outside the gene matches. The germline CDR1 and CDR2 sequences are DFQATT and SNEGSKA (reference sequence). CDR3 in amino acids: CSARSLSDRGQETQYF. The CDR3 nucleotides read TGCAGTGCTAGATCGCTCTCGGACAGGGGCCAAGAGACCCAGTACTTC.

The CDR3 spells CASSPEGDSGANVLTF. CDR3 DNA sequence: TGTGCCAGCTCACCGGAAGGGGACTCTGGGGCCAACGTCCTGACTTTC. The chain has TRBV18 and TRBJ2-6; maybe TRBD1 (5 bases). Germline CDR1 KGHSH, CDR2 LQKENI. V lost 3 bases and J lost 0, with 9 bases in between. This CDR3 is 16 amino acids long.

This clonotype appeared a few times. The V gene is TRBV5-1, the J gene TRBJ1-2, with 9 bases matching TRBD1. V lost 4 bases and J lost 7; bases outside the gene matches: 11. The CDR3 loop spans 15 amino acids. Germline assignment: CDR1 SGHRS and CDR2 YFSETQ. The CDR3 sequence: CASSQPGQGFGGYTF. In DNA form, the CDR3 reads TGCGCCAGCAGCCAGCCGGGACAGGGCTTTGGTGGCTACACCTTC.

The V and J genes are TRBV4-1 and TRBJ2-7; D could derive from TRBD1 or TRBD2 (5 bases each). CDR3 length: 15 amino acids. Trimming left V 1 base short and J 1 base short, with 11 bases between. Germline V CDR1 and CDR2: MGHRA, YSYEKL. DNA of the CDR3: TGCGCCAGCAGCCAAGCCGGGACGGGATCCTACGAGCAGTACTTC. Translated, it gives CASSQAGTGSYEQYF.

The chain has TRBV30 and TRBJ1-1, with 7 bases that match TRBD1. This CDR3 has 14 residues. Per germline, CDR1 GTSNPN and CDR2 SVGIG (reference sequence). After removal of 2 bases from V and 9 bases from J, the junction contained 12 bases not matched to a gene. CDR3 in DNA: TGTGCCTGGAGTTTCATGACAGGGACAACGAAAGCTTTCTTT. Translating gives CAWSFMTGTTKAFF.

This clonotype was found many times. The chain joins TRBV24-1 to TRBJ1-1; D unclear. V was shortened by 3 bases and J by 5 bases, with 3 bases between the two germline ends. The CDR3 contains 11 residues. The V gene's germline CDR1 is KGHDR and CDR2 SFDVKD. This chain's CDR3 is CATSDRTEAFF. The CDR3 DNA reads as TGTGCCACCAGTGATCGGACTGAAGCTTTCTTT.

This clonotype has a count of ten or more. The chain combines TRBV7-9 with TRBJ2-5; TRBD2 matches at 9 bases. V was clipped by 7 bases and J by 6 bases; unmatched bases: 6. There are 13 residues in the CDR3. Germline V gene lookup returns CDR1 SEHNR and CDR2 FQNEAQ (reference sequence). CDR3 protein: CASTLAGIQTQYF. CDR3 coding DNA: TGTGCCAGCACCCTAGCGGGGATTCAGACCCAGTACTTC.

This clonotype was recorded a few times. The chain has TRBV28 and TRBJ2-1, with D unresolved. The ends were cut back, 10 bases at V and 12 bases at J, with 13 bases in the middle. The CDR3 has 10 amino acids. Germline CDR1 reads MDHEN; CDR2 reads SYDVKM. The CDR3 nucleotides read TGTGCCACCTCCCGGGTGGGGCAGTTCTTC. This translates into CATSRVGQFF.

The genes are TRBV4-1 and TRBJ2-3, with D unresolved. Germline V lookup: CDR1 MGHRA, CDR2 YSYEKL. The germline V and J ends were trimmed by 2 bases and 4 bases, with 4 bases remaining between them. The CDR3 contains 12 residues. CDR3 in amino acids: CASSQPADTQYF. The DNA of the CDR3 is TGCGCCAGCAGCCAACCCGCAGATACGCAGTATTTT.

This sequence joins TRBV4-3 and TRBJ1-1, with 9 bases fitting TRBD1. This CDR3 region has 16 residues. Germline V gives CDR1 LGHNA, CDR2 YSLEER. Trimming at V came to 5 bases and at J to 8 bases, leaving 15 bases not matched to a gene. CDR3 sequence: CASSYAGDRGLSEAFF. The CDR3 bases are TGCGCCAGCAGCTACGCGGGTGACAGGGGGTTATCCGAAGCTTTCTTT.